The next 8 T cell receptor beta chains were all read from a single sample in a study of cytomegalovirus exposure and HLA in healthy donors. Clones were read by immunoSEQ multiplex PCR, and TCRdb kept only the in-frame ones, dropping some. The table lists roughly 75,000 clones, approximately 94% of them singletons, with approximately 1.5% in the top ten. The sequenced material came from PBMCs. Every receptor here comes from a man in his late teens or twenties in good health and CMV-seropositive.

The genes are TRBV19 and TRBJ1-1, with 9 bases lining up with TRBD1. The trim removed 7 bases at V and 0 bases at J, leaving 6 bases unmatched. The CDR3 covers 15 residues. Germline V gives CDR1 LNHDA, CDR2 SQIVND (reference sequence). The CDR3 nucleotides are TGTGCCAGTACCCTACAGGGGGCGGTGAACACTGAAGCTTTCTTT. It specifies CASTLQGAVNTEAFF.

This rearrangement joins TRBV27 to TRBJ2-7; D might be TRBD2 (7 bases). The CDR3 has 14 amino acids. Germline V gene data show CDR1 as MNHEY and CDR2 as SMNVEV (reference sequence). With 3 bases removed from V and 5 bases from J, the gap between germline ends came to 14 bases. CDR3 sequence: CASSFGGAGNEQYF. Here the CDR3 DNA reads TGTGCCAGCAGTTTTGGGGGGGCCGGGAACGAGCAGTACTTC.

The chain couples TRBV7-2 to TRBJ2-7; 10 nucleotides agree with TRBD2. The CDR3 totals 16 residues. V was clipped by 4 bases and J by 4 bases; unmatched bases: 10. Germline V gene data show CDR1 as SGHTA and CDR2 as FQGNSA. CDR3 protein: CASSSGLARLGYEQYF. CDR3 sequence (DNA): TGTGCCAGCAGCTCGGGACTAGCGAGATTGGGGTACGAGCAGTACTTC.

The chain employs TRBV5-1 and TRBJ1-1; no reliable D call. This CDR3 contains 13 residues. Germline values: CDR1 SGHRS, CDR2 YFSETQ. The V end was cut by 1 base, the J end by 1 base, with 5 bases between. The CDR3 reads CASSLQENTEAFF. DNA for the CDR3: TGCGCCAGCAGCTTGCAGGAGAACACTGAAGCTTTCTTT.

The CDR3 sequence: CASSDATDLNQPQHF. The CDR3 DNA reads TGTGCCAGCAGCGACGCCACAGATCTCAATCAGCCCCAGCATTTT. The chain employs TRBV9 and TRBJ1-5; D ambiguous. The V and J ends lost 3 bases and 3 bases respectively, with 13 bases between them. The CDR3 consists of 15 residues. Germline V CDR1 and CDR2: SGDLS, YYNGEE.

This sequence joins TRBV5-6 and TRBJ1-2; TRBD1 matches at 7 bases. Germline values: CDR1 SGHDT, CDR2 YYEEEE. The CDR3 runs 16 residues. With V trimmed by 2 bases and J by 0 bases, 7 bases remained unmatched. The CDR3 reads CASSFLTGATNYGYTF. The CDR3, as DNA: TGTGCCAGCAGCTTCCTAACAGGGGCCACTAACTATGGCTACACCTTC.

This chain connects TRBV7-8 to TRBJ2-1; 14 bases map to TRBD2. Germline values: CDR1 SGHVS, CDR2 FQNEAQ. CDR3 length equals 18 residues. V lost 3 bases to trimming and J lost 7 bases; unmatched junction nucleotides: 11. CDR3 residues: CASSFHPSGTSGSNEQFF. Written as DNA, the CDR3 is TGTGCCAGCAGCTTCCACCCATCGGGGACTAGCGGGAGTAATGAGCAGTTCTTC.

The chain's CDR3 is CASSSRGTDTQYF. DNA for the CDR3: TGTGCCAGCAGCTCCCGGGGCACAGATACGCAGTATTTT. The gene calls are TRBV7-9 and TRBJ2-3; D is unresolved. This CDR3 spans 13 amino acids. Germline CDR1 and CDR2: SEHNR and FQNEAQ (reference sequence). Trimming stripped 4 bases from V and 1 base from J, with 6 bases between.